This T cell receptor beta chain comes out of a study of vaccination and CD4 T cells after COVID-19. At the level of the study: Four females and six males made up the convalescents, with two Hispanic.

Germline V lookup: CDR1 DFQATT, CDR2 SNEGSKA (reference sequence). The J segment lost 2 bases and the V segment lost 1 base, leaving 2 bases of the junction unmatched. This CDR3 is built from 14 residues. Sequencing of the DNA from cultured CD4+ T cells was carried out with the Oncomine TCR Beta short-read assay. TCRdb fed the PCR reads into MiXCR, producing one record per CDR3 protein. The profile shows more than 13,000 distinct CDR3 sequences, 25% to 35% of them singletons. Treatment noted: approximately 10-day PBMC culture with coronavirus spike peptide pools or control peptides (ViraFEST assay). Following expansion of antigen-specific T cells with peptide pools, ViraFEST then sequenced TCRs. US Alpha, Beta and Delta variants postdated the positive PCR dates, which ran from March to December 2020. This clonotype was seen more than once but under ten times. Its matching antigen is unknown.

This chain uses TRBV20-1 with TRBJ1-1; TRBD1 agrees at 9 bases. Sequenced: cultured CD4+ T cells from blood. This TCR came from a human donor with COVID-19. This CDR3 reads CSARGTGVNTEAFF. DNA of the CDR3: TGCAGTGCTAGAGGGACAGGGGTAAACACTGAAGCTTTCTTT.